These T cell receptor beta chains were read from a single sample in a study of patients and donors after allogeneic stem cell transplantation. A single record per CDR3 protein comes from TCRdb applying MiXCR to the RT-PCR reads. The table includes about 110,000 distinct CDR3 sequences, about a third detected once. The sequenced material came from blood, either unsorted or a sorted T cell fraction (not recorded which). Every receptor here comes from a human donor who was either an allogeneic HSCT recipient or a stem cell or donor lymphocyte infusion donor (not recorded which). It is not recorded whose cells these are; they may come from a transplant donor. Both conserved end residues are part of each CDR3. D genes are given only for firm matches. Size is stated for part of the rows, as once, few or many counts, or as a class when the clone is expanded.

v_call	clone_size	d_call	j_call	cdr3_aa	cdr3_nt
TRBV7-9	.	.	TRBJ2-5	CASSILPPGVRETQYF	TGTGCCAGCAGCATACTTCCACCAGGGGTCCGTGAGACCCAGTACTTC
TRBV28	.	.	TRBJ2-3	CASSAESTQYF	TGTGCCAGCAGTGCAGAATCCACGCAGTATTTT
TRBV20-1	few	TRBD2	TRBJ2-7	CSARDRSGLAGYEQYF	TGCAGTGCTAGAGATCGGTCTGGACTAGCGGGTTACGAGCAGTACTTC
TRBV5-1	.	.	TRBJ2-2	CASSLSGDGTGELFF	TGCGCCAGCAGCTTGAGTGGGGACGGCACCGGGGAGCTGTTTTTT
TRBV28	few	TRBD1	TRBJ1-5	CASSPQTGRNQPQHF	TGTGCCAGCAGTCCGCAGACAGGGCGCAATCAGCCCCAGCATTTT
TRBV7-2	many	TRBD2	TRBJ2-1	CASSPKAPGLAPNEQFF	TGTGCCAGCAGTCCTAAGGCGCCGGGACTAGCCCCCAATGAGCAGTTCTTC
TRBV7-3	.	.	TRBJ1-5	CASSLNMYQPQHF	TGTGCCAGCAGCTTAAATATGTATCAGCCCCAGCATTTT
TRBV9	.	.	TRBJ2-1	CASSLWGRSSYNEQFF	TGTGCCAGCAGCCTATGGGGCCGAAGCTCCTACAATGAGCAGTTCTTC
TRBV5-1	few	.	TRBJ1-3	CASSKEGFGGNTIYF	TGCGCCAGCAGCAAAGAGGGATTTGGTGGAAACACCATATATTTT
TRBV12-3/TRBV12-4	many	.	TRBJ2-1	CASSLGNEQFF	TGTGCCAGCAGTTTAGGGAATGAGCAGTTCTTC
TRBV11-2	.	.	TRBJ1-1	CASSLDRLDTEAFF	TGTGCCAGCAGCTTAGATCGTCTGGACACTGAAGCTTTCTTT
TRBV11-2	.	.	TRBJ1-6	CASSPYLRGNNSPLHF	TGTGCCAGCAGCCCATACCTCAGGGGAAATAATTCACCCCTCCACTTT
TRBV12-3/TRBV12-4	.	.	TRBJ2-5	CASSTLGFQETQYF	TGTGCCAGCAGTACCCTGGGATTCCAAGAGACCCAGTACTTC
TRBV24-1	.	.	TRBJ2-6	CATSYSKSGANVLTF	TGTGCCACCAGTTACTCTAAGTCTGGGGCCAACGTCCTGACTTTC
TRBV7-2	.	.	TRBJ2-5	CASSFGRHQETQYF	TGTGCCAGCAGCTTTGGACGGCACCAAGAGACCCAGTACTTC
TRBV5-1	few	.	TRBJ1-6	CASSLGPEAPLHF	TGCGCCAGCAGCTTGGGTCCCGAGGCACCCCTCCACTTT